The 7 T cell receptor beta chains below come from one sample, sequenced in a study of OX40 agonist ivuxolimab in advanced cancers. Produced via immunoSEQ multiplex PCR; TCRdb's table is partial and in-frame only. Among under 70,000 clones listed, about 90% were seen once. This specimen consisted of CD4+ or CD8+ T cells sorted from blood, obtained in a trial of the OX40 agonist ivuxolimab. These receptors were taken from an adult with an advanced solid tumor such as melanoma, head and neck, liver or kidney cancer.

V usage is TRBV7-8 and J usage is TRBJ1-1, with 9 bases matching TRBD1. The V and J ends lost 4 bases and 6 bases, in that order; junction bases with no gene match: 3. From germline, CDR1 is SGHVS and CDR2 FQNEAQ. The CDR3 extends over 13 amino acids. CDR3 in amino acids: CASSWDRDAEAFF. The CDR3 coding sequence is TGTGCCAGCAGCTGGGACAGGGATGCTGAAGCTTTCTTT.

As for this clone: This specimen includes other DNA sequences encoding the same CDR3. The chain uses TRBV30 and TRBJ1-2; TRBD1 might be the D (5 bases). The germline CDR1 and CDR2 sequences are GTSNPN and SVGIG (reference sequence). Deletions cut 3 bases from V and 8 bases from J, with 13 bases between. The CDR3 has 12 residues. The CDR3 nucleotides read TGTGCCTGGAGCGTCCCAGGGAACGGCTACACCTTC. This encodes CAWSVPGNGYTF.

The table lists this clone with a count of one. This chain connects TRBV5-4 to TRBJ1-2, with a weak D call TRBD1 (6 bases). V lost 1 base to trimming and J lost 8 bases, with 15 bases between them. Germline CDR1 reads SGHNT; CDR2 reads YYREEE (reference sequence). This CDR3 is built from 14 residues. CDR3 sequence: CASSLTGSNGGYTF. The CDR3 region has the DNA TGTGCCAGCAGCTTGACAGGGTCGAATGGGGGCTACACCTTC.

This chain uses TRBV11-2 with TRBJ2-1, with D unclear. The CDR3 is 12 residues long. Germline V gene lookup returns CDR1 SGHAT and CDR2 FQNNGV. V dropped 0 bases and J dropped 6 bases, with 3 bases sitting between them. The CDR3 reads CASSLEINEQFF. CDR3 coding DNA: TGTGCCAGCAGCTTAGAAATCAATGAGCAGTTCTTC. Looking up the rest from reference TRBV11-2 and TRBJ2-1 gives the full variable domain: EAGVAQSPRYKIIEKRQSVAFWCNPISGHATLYWYQQILGQGPKLLIQFQNNGVVDDSQLPKDRFSAERLKGVDSTLKIQPAKLEDSAVYLCASSLEINEQFFGPGTRLTVL.

The rearrangement uses TRBV5-1 and TRBJ2-5; possibly TRBD2 for D (7 bases). V lost 4 bases and J lost 4, with 17 bases in between. Per germline, CDR1 SGHRS and CDR2 YFSETQ. The CDR3 totals 15 residues. The CDR3 coding sequence is TGCGCCAGCAGCACAAAAGGGGGGGATCGAGAGACCCAGTACTTC. Its protein is CASSTKGGDRETQYF.

This chain connects TRBV29-1 to TRBJ1-2; a weak D match, TRBD1 (5 bases). Trimming took 3 bases from V and 8 from J, leaving 13 bases between them. The germline gives CDR1 SQVTM, CDR2 ANQGSEA. This CDR3 comprises 12 residues. Here the CDR3 DNA reads TGCAGCGTTGAGGGGGAGTTACGGGGCTACACCTTC. This gives the protein CSVEGELRGYTF.

The chain is built from TRBV30 and TRBJ2-1; D may match TRBD1 or TRBD2 (5 bases each). V lost 2 bases, J lost 7 bases, and 12 bases lay in between. The CDR3 sequence is 13 residues long. Germline values: CDR1 GTSNPN, CDR2 SVGIG (reference sequence). The CDR3: CAWSQGEWNEQFF. The CDR3 DNA sequence: TGTGCCTGGAGTCAAGGGGAGTGGAATGAGCAGTTCTTC.